Presented here are 5 T cell receptor beta chains from one specimen sequenced in a study of T cells in women clearing cervical HPV infection. Generated by immunoSEQ multiplex PCR, the TCRdb table keeps only in-frame clones and is missing some. The sample is made up of 15,000 to 20,000 clones, and the top ten hold about 16% of it. The sequencing sample was made of blood buffy coat. The source is a woman aged 18 to 75 with a cervical HPV16 infection that either progressed to CIN3+ or cleared (not recorded which).

Note on this clone: With the read ending 3 residues before the CDR3 end, the germline J gene is used to fill in that end. This sequence joins TRBV25-1 and TRBJ2-7; 7 nucleotides agree with TRBD1. This CDR3 comprises 12 residues. Germline V gives CDR1 MGHDK, CDR2 SYGVNS. V dropped 7 bases and J dropped 3; count of bases not matched to a gene: 3. The part of the CDR3 DNA that was read is TGTGCCAGCACGGGACAGTTCTACGAG. Amino acids: CASTGQFYE. In full, the CDR3 is CASTGQFYEQYF.

Worth noting for this clone: From the germline J gene comes the end of the CDR3, since the read stops 3 residues before it. This chain connects TRBV10-2 to TRBJ2-7; 7 bases are a match to TRBD2. The CDR3 has 14 residues. From germline, CDR1 is WSHSY and CDR2 SAAADI. Trimming took 4 bases from V and 3 from J; bases not matched to a gene: 6. CDR3 protein: CASSVHQRGYEQYF. The CDR3 DNA, read in part, is TGCGCCAGCAGTGTTCACCAGCGGGGCTACGAG.

Of note for this clone: One junction end does not reproduce the germline sequence, and a read error may be involved. Read coverage stops 3 residues before the CDR3 terminus; the germline J gene supplies the remainder. The V gene is TRBV7-7, the J gene TRBJ2-3; 11 bases align to TRBD2. Germline CDR1 reads SSHAT; CDR2 reads FNYEAQ (reference sequence). The CDR3 length is 16 residues. CDR3 protein: CASSLGTSGAQETQYF. The CDR3 bases that were read are TGTGCTAGCAGCTTAGGGACTAGCGGAGCGCAAGAGACG.

Turning to this clone: Read coverage stops 3 residues before the CDR3 terminus; the germline J gene supplies the remainder. The chain carries TRBV7-9 and TRBJ2-2; 8 bases match TRBD1. Germline CDR1 reads SEHNR; CDR2 reads FQNEAQ (reference sequence). This CDR3 region has 15 residues. CDR3 DNA, as far as it was read: TGTGCCAGCAGCCCGGGACAGGCTAATAATGAAAAG. It translates to CASSPGQANNEK. The whole CDR3 sequence is CASSPGQANNEKLFF.

Regarding this clone: The read comes to an end 3 residues before the CDR3 does, leaving the germline J gene to fill in the end. This rearrangement joins TRBV5-1 to TRBJ2-5; the D is unclear. Deletions cut 2 bases from V and 5 bases from J, with 13 bases between. Per the germline V gene, CDR1 is SGHRS and CDR2 is YFSETQ. CDR3 size: 14 residues. The CDR3 sequence is CASSFNSGSETQYF. Partial CDR3 DNA: TGCGCCAGCAGCTTTAACTCCGGGTCCGAGACC.